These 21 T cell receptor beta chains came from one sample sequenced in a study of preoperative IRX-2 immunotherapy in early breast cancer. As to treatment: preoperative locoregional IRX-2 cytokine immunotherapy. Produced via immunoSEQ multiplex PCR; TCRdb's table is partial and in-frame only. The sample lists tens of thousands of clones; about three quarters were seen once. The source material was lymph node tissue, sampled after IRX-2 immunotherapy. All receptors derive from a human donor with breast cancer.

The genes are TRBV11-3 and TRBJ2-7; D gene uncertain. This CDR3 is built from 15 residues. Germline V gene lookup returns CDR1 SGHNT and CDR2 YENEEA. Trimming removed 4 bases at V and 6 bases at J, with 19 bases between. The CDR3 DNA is TGTGCCAGCAGCTCCTCGGACCGCCCCATAAGCGAGCAGTACTTC. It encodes CASSSSDRPISEQYF.

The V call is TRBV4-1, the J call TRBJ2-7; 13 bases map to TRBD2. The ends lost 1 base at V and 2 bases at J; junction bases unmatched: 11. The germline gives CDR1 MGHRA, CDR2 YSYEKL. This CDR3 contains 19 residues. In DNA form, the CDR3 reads TGCGCCAGCAGCCAAGCTAGACTAGCGGGAGGCCAGCTAACCTACGAGCAGTACTTC. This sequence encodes CASSQARLAGGQLTYEQYF.

The CDR3 region is CASRREQTYSYEQYF. The CDR3 DNA is TGTGCCAGTAGAAGGGAACAGACATACTCCTACGAGCAGTACTTC. V gene TRBV19 combines with J gene TRBJ2-7; D is unresolved. The CDR3 consists of 15 residues. The V end was cut by 6 bases, the J end by 0 bases, with 15 bases between. Per germline, CDR1 LNHDA and CDR2 SQIVND (reference sequence).

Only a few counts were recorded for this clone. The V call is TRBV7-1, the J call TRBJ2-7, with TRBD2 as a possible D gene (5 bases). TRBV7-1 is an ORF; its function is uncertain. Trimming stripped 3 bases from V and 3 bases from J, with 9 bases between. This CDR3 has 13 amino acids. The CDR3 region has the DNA TGTGCCAGCAGCTCTGGTAGCGTCTACGAGCAGTACTTC. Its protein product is CASSSGSVYEQYF.

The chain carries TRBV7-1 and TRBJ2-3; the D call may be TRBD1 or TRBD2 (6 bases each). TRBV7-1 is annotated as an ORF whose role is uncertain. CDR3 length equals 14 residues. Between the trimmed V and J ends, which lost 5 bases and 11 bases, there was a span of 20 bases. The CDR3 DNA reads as TGTGCCAGCAGCACGCGCGGGACATCCCAAGGGCAGTATTTT. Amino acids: CASSTRGTSQGQYF.

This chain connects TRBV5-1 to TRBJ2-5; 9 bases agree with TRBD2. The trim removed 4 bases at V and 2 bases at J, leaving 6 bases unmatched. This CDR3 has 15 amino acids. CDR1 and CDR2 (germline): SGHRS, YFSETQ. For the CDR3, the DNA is TGCGCCAGCAGCACGGCGACTAGCGGACAAGAGACCCAGTACTTC. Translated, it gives CASSTATSGQETQYF.

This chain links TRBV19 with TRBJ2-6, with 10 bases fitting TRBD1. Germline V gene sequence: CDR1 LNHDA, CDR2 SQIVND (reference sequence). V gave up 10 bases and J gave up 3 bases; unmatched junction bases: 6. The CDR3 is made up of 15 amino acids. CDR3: CATDRGQFGANVLTF. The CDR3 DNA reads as TGTGCCACAGACAGGGGGCAATTTGGGGCCAACGTCCTGACTTTC.

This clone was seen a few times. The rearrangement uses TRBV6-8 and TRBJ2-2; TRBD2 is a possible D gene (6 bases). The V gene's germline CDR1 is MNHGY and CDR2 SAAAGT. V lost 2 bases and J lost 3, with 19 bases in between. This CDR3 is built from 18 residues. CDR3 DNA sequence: TGTGCCAGCAGTTACCTTAAAATAACGGGACTCCACACCGGGGAGCTGTTTTTT. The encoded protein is CASSYLKITGLHTGELFF.

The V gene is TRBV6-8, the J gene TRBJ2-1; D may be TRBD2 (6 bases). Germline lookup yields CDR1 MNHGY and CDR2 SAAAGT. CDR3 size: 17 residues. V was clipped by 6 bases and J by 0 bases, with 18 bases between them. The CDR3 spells CASSPLLAGYSYNEQFF. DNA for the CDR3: TGTGCCAGCAGCCCATTACTGGCGGGGTACTCCTACAATGAGCAGTTCTTC.

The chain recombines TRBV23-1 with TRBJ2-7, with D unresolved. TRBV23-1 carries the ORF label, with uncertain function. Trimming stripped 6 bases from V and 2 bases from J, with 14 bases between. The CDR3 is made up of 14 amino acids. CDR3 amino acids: CASSRNALAYEQYF. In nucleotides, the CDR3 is TGCGCCAGCAGCCGAAACGCCCTAGCCTACGAGCAGTACTTC.

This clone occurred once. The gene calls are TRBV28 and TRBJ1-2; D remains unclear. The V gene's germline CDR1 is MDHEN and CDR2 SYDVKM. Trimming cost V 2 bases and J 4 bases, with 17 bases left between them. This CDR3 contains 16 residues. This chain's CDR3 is CASSLTKASQGYGYTF. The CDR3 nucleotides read TGTGCCAGCAGTTTAACAAAGGCTTCCCAAGGCTATGGCTACACCTTC.

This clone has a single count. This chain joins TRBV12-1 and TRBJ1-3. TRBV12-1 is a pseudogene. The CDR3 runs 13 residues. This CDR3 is CASEIPGTGAIYF. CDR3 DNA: TGTGCCAGCGAAATCCCTGGGACGGGGGCCATATATTTT.

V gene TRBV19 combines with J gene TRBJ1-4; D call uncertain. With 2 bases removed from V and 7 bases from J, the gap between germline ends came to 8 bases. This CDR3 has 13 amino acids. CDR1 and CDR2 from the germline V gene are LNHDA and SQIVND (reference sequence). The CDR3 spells CASSISGPEKLFF. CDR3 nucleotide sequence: TGTGCCAGTAGTATATCGGGTCCTGAAAAACTGTTTTTT.

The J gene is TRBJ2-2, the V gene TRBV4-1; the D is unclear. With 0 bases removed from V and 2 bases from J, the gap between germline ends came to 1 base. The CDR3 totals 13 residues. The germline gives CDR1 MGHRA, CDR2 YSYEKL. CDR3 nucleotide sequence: TGCGCCAGCAGCCAAGACAACACCGGGGAGCTGTTTTTT. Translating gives CASSQDNTGELFF.

The CDR3 nucleotides are TGTGCCAGCTCACCACCGGGGGGAGGCACAGATACGCAGTATTTT. Translated, it gives CASSPPGGGTDTQYF. The chain has TRBV18 and TRBJ2-3, with D perhaps TRBD2 (6 bases). With 0 bases removed from V and 1 base from J, the gap between germline ends came to 8 bases. Per germline, CDR1 KGHSH and CDR2 LQKENI. CDR3 length: 15 residues.

The CDR3 loop reads CASSLGQGYNEKLFF. The CDR3 region has the DNA TGTGCCAGCAGCTTGGGACAGGGATATAATGAAAAACTGTTTTTT. The V gene is TRBV11-3, the J gene TRBJ1-4; TRBD1 matches 9 bases. Germline-derived CDR1 and CDR2 are SGHNT and YENEEA. This CDR3 contains 15 residues. V lost 3 bases, J lost 4 bases, and 3 bases stayed unmatched. The variable domain in full, completed from reference TRBV11-3 and TRBJ1-4, reads EAGVVQSPRYKIIEKKQPVAFWCNPISGHNTLYWYLQNLGQGPELLIRYENEEAVDDSQLPKDRFSAERLKGVDSTLKIQPAELGDSAVYLCASSLGQGYNEKLFFGSGTQLSVL.

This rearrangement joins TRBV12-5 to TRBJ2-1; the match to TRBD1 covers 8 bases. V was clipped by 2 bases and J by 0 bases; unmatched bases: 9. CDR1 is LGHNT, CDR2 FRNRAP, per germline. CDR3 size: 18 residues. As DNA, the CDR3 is TGTGCTAGTGGTTTGTACTCGGGACAGGCGAGCTCCTACAATGAGCAGTTCTTC. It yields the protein CASGLYSGQASSYNEQFF.

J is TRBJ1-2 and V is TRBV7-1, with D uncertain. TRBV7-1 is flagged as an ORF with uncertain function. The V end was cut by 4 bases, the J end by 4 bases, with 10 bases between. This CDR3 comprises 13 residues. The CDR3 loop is CASSLESFYGYTF. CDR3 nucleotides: TGTGCCAGCAGCTTAGAGAGCTTCTATGGCTACACCTTC.

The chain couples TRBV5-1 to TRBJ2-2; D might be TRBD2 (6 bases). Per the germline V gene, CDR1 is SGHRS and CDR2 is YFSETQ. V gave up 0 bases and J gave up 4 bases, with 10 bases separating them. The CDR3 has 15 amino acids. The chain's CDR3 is CASSLVVSGTGELFF. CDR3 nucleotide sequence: TGCGCCAGCAGCTTGGTGGTTAGCGGCACCGGGGAGCTGTTTTTT.

The CDR3 here is CASSFRGNQPQHF. CDR3 nucleotides: TGTGCCAGTAGTTTTAGGGGCAATCAGCCCCAGCATTTT. The chain is built from TRBV19 and TRBJ1-5; D is unresolved. The CDR3 is 13 amino acids. CDR1 and CDR2 from the germline V gene are LNHDA and SQIVND (reference sequence). V was clipped by 5 bases and J by 2 bases, with 7 bases between them.

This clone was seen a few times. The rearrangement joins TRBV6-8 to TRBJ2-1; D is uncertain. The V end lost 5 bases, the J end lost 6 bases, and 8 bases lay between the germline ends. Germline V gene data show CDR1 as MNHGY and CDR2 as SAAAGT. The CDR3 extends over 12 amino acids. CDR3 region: CASSASSNEQFF. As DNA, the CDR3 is TGTGCCAGCAGTGCTAGTTCCAATGAGCAGTTCTTC.